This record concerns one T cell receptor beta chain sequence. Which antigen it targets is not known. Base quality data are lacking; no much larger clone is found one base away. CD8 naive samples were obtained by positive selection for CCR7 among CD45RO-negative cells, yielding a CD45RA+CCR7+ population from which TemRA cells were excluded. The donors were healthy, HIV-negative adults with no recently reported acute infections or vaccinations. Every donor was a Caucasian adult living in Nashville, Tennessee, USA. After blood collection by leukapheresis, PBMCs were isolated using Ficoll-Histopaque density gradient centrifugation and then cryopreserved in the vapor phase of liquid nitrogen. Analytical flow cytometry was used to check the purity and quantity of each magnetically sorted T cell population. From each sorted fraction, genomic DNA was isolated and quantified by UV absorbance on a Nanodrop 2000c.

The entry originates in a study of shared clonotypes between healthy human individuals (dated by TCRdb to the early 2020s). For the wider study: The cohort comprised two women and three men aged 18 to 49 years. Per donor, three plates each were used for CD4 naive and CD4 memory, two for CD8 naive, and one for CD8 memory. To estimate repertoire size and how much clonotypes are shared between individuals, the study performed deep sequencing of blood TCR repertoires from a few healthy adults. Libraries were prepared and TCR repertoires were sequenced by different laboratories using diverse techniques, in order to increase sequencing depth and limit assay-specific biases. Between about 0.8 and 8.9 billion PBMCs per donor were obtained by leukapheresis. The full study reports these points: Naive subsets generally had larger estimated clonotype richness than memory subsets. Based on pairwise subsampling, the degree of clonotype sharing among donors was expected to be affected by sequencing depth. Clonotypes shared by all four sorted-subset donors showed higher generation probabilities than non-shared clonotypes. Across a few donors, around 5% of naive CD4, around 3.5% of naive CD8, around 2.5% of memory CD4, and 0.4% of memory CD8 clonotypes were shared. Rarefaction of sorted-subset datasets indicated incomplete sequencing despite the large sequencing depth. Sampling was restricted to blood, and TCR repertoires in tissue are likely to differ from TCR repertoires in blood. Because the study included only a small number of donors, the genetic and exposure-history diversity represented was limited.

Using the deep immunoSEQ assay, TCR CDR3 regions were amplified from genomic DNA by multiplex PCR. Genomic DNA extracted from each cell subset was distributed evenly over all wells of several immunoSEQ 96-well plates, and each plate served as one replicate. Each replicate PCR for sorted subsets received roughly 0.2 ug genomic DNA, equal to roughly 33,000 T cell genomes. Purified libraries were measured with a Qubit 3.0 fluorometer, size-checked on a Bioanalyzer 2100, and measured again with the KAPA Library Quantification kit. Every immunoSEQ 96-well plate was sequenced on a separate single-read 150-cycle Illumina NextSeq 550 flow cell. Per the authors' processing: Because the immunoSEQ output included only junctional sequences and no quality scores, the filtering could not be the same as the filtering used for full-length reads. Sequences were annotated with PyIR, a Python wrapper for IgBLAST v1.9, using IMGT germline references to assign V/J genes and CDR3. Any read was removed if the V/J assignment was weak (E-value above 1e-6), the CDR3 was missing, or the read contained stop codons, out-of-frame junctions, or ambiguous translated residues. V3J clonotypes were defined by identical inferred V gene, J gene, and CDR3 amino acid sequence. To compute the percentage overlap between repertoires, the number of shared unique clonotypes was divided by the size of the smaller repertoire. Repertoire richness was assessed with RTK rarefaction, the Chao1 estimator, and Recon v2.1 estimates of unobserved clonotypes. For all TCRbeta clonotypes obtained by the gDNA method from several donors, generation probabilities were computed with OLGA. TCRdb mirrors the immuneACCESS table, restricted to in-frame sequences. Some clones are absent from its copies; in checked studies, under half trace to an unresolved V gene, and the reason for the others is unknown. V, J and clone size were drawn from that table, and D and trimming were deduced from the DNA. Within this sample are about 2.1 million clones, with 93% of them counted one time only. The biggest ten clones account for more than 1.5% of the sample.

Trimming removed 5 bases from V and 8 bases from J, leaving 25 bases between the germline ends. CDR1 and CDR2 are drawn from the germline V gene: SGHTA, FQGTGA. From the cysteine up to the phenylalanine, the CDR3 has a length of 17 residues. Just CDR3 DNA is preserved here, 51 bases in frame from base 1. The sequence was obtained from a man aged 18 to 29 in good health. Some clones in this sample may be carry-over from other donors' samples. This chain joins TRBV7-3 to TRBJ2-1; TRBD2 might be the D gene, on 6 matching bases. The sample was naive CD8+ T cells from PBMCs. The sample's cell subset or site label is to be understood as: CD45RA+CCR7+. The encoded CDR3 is CASSPSAGYSSEYEQFF. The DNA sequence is TGTGCCAGCAGCCCATCCGCGGGGTACTCATCTGAATATGAGCAGTTCTTC.